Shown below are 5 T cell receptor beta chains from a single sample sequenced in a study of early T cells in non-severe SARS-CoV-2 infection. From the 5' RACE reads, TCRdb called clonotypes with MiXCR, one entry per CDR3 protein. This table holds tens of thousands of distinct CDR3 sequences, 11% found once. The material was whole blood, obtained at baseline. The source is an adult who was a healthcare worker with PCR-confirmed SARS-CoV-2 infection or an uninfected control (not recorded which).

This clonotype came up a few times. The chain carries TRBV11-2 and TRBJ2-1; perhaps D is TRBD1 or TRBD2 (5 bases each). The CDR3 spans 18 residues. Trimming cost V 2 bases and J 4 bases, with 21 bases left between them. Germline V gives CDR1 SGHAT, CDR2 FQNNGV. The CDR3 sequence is CASSLMRRSAGLYNEQFF. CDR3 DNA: TGTGCCAGCAGCTTAATGAGGAGGTCGGCAGGGCTTTACAATGAGCAGTTCTTC.

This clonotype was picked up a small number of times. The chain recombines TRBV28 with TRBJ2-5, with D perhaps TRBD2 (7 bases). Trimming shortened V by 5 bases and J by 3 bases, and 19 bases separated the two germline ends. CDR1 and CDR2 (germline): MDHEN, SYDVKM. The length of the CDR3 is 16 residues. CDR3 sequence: CASSTLSGGPEETQYF. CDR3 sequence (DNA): TGTGCCAGCAGTACCCTCTCGGGGGGCCCCGAAGAGACCCAGTACTTC.

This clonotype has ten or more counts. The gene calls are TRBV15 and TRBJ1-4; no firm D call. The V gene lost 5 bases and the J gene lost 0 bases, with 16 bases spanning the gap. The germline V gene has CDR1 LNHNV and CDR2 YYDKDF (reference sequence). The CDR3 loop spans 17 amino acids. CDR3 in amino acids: CATSSPSGSATNEKLFF. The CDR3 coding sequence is TGTGCCACCAGCTCCCCGTCGGGTAGTGCAACTAATGAAAAACTGTTTTTT.

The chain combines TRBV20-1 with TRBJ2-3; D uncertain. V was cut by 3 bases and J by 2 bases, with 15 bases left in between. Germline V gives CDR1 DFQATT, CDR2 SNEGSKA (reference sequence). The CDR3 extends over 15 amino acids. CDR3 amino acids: CSASPPDQSTDTQYF. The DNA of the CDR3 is TGCAGTGCTAGTCCTCCCGACCAGTCCACAGATACGCAGTATTTT.

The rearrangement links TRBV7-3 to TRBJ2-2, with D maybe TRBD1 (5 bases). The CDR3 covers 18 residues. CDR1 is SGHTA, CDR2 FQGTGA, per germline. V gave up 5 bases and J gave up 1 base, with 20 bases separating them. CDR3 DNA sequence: TGTGCCAGCAGCGAAATCTCCCTGCGGCAGGGGAACACCGGGGAGCTGTTTTTT. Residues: CASSEISLRQGNTGELFF.